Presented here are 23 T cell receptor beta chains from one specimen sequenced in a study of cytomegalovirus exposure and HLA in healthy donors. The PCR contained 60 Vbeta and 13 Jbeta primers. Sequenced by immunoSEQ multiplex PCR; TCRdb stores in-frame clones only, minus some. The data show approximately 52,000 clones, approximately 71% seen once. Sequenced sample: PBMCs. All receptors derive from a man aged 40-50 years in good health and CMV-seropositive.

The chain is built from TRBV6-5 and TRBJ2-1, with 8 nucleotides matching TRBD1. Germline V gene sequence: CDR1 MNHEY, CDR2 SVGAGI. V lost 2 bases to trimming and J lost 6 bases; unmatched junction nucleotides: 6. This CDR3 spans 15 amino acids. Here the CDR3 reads CASSYQGQEINEQFF. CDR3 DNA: TGTGCCAGCAGTTACCAGGGACAGGAGATCAATGAGCAGTTCTTC.

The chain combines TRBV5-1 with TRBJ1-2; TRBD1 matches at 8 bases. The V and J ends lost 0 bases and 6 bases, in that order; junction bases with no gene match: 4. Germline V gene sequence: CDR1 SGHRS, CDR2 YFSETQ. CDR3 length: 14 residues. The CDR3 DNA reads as TGCGCCAGCAGCTTGGTCGACAGGGGCGATGGCTACACCTTC. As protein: CASSLVDRGDGYTF.

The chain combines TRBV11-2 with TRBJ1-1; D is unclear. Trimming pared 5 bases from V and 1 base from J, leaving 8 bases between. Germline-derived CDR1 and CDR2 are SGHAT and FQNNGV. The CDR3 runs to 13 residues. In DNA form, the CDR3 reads TGTGCCAGCAGCATCTATAGGAACACTGAAGCTTTCTTT. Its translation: CASSIYRNTEAFF.

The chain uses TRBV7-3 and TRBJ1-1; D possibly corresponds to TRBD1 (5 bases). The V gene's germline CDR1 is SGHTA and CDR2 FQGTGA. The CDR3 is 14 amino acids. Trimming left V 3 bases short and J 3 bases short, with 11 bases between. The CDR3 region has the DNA TGTGCCAGCAGCTTGATGGCGGGGGACACTGAAGCTTTCTTT. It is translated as CASSLMAGDTEAFF.

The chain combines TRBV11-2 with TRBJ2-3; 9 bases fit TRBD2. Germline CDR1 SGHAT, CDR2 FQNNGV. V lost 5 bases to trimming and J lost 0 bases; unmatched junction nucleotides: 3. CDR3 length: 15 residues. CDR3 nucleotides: TGTGCCAGCAGCCCCAGCGGGGGGAGCACAGATACGCAGTATTTT. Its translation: CASSPSGGSTDTQYF. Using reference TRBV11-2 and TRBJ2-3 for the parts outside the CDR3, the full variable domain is EAGVAQSPRYKIIEKRQSVAFWCNPISGHATLYWYQQILGQGPKLLIQFQNNGVVDDSQLPKDRFSAERLKGVDSTLKIQPAKLEDSAVYLCASSPSGGSTDTQYFGPGTRLTVL.

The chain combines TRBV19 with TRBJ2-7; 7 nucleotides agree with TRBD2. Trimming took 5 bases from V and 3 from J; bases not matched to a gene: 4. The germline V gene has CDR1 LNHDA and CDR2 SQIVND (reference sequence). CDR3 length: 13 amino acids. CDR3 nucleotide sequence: TGTGCCAGTAGTGGGACGGGAGGCTACGAGCAGTACTTC. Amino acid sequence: CASSGTGGYEQYF. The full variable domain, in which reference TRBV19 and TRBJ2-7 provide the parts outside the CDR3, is DGGITQSPKYLFRKEGQNVTLSCEQNLNHDAMYWYRQDPGQGLRLIYYSQIVNDFQKGDIAEGYSVSREKKESFPLTVTSAQKNPTAFYLCASSGTGGYEQYFGPGTRLTVT.

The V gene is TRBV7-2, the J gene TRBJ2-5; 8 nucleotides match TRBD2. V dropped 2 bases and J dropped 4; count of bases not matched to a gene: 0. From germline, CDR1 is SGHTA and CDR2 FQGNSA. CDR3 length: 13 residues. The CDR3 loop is CASSLLAGETQYF. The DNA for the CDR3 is TGTGCCAGCAGCTTACTAGCGGGAGAGACCCAGTACTTC.

The CDR3 sequence: CASSLGLGGPDPGELFF. The DNA of the CDR3 is TGTGCCAGCAGCTTAGGCCTCGGGGGACCGGATCCCGGGGAGCTGTTTTTT. J is TRBJ2-2 and V is TRBV13, with TRBD2 as a possible D gene (6 bases). Trimming took 0 bases from V and 6 from J, leaving 17 bases between them. This CDR3 is built from 17 residues. Germline V gene lookup returns CDR1 PRHDT and CDR2 FYEKMQ (reference sequence).

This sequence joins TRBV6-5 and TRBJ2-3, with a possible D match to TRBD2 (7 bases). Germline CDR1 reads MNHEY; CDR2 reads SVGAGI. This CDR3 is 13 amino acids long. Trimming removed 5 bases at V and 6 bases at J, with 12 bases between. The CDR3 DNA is TGTGCCAGCAGTCGGGGGGCCCGGGATACGCAGTATTTT. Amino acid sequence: CASSRGARDTQYF.

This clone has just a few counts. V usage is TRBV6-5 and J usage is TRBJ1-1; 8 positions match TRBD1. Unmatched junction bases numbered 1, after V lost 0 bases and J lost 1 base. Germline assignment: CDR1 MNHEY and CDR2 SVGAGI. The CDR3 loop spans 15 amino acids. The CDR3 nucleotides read TGTGCCAGCAGTTACTCCGGGACAGGGAACACTGAAGCTTTCTTT. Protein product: CASSYSGTGNTEAFF.

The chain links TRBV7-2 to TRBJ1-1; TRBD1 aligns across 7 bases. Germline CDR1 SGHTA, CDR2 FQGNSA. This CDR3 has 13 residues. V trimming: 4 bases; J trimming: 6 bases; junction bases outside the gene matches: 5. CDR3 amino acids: CASSWSGTAEAFF. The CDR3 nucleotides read TGTGCCAGCAGCTGGTCCGGGACAGCTGAAGCTTTCTTT.

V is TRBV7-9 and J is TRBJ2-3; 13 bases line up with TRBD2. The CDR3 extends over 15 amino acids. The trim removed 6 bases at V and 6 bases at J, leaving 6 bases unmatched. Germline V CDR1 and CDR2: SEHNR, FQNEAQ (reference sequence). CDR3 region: CASSLLAGGHDTQYF. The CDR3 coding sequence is TGTGCCAGCAGTCTACTAGCGGGGGGGCACGATACGCAGTATTTT.

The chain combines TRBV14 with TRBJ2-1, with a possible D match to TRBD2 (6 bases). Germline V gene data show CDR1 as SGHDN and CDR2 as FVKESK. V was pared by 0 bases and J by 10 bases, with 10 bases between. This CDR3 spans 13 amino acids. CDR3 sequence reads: CASSQETEGEQFF. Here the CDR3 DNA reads TGTGCCAGCAGCCAAGAGACGGAGGGCGAGCAGTTCTTC.

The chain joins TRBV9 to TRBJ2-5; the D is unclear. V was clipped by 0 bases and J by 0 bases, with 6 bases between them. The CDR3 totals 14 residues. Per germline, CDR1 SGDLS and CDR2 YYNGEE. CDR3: CASSVGQNQETQYF. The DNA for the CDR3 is TGTGCCAGCAGCGTAGGGCAGAACCAAGAGACCCAGTACTTC.

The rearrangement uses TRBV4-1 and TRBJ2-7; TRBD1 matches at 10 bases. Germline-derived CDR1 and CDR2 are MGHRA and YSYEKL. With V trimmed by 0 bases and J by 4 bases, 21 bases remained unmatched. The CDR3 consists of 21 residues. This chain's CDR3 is CASSQDSRGTGAPSVAYEQYF. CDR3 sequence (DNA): TGCGCCAGCAGCCAAGATTCCCGTGGGACAGGGGCCCCTTCGGTGGCTTACGAGCAGTACTTC.

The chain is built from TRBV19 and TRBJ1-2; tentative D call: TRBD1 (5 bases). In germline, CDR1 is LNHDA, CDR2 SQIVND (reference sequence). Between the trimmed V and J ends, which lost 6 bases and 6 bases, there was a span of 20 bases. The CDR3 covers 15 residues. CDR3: CASSLRRTPLNGYTF. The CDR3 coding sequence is TGTGCCAGTAGCCTGCGTAGGACACCCCTCAATGGCTACACCTTC.

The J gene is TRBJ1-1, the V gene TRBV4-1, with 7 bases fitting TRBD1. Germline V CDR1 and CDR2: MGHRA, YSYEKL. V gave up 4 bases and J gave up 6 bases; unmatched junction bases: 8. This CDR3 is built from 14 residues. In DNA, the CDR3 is TGCGCCAGCAGCCTGTTTGACAGGGCATCTGAAGCTTTCTTT. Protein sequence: CASSLFDRASEAFF.

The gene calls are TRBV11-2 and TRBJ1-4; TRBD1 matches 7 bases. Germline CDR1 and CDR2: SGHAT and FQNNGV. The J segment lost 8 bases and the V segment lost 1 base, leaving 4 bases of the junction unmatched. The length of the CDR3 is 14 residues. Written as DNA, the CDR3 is TGTGCCAGCAGCTTAGCAGGGGGTTGGGAAAAACTGTTTTTT. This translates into CASSLAGGWEKLFF.

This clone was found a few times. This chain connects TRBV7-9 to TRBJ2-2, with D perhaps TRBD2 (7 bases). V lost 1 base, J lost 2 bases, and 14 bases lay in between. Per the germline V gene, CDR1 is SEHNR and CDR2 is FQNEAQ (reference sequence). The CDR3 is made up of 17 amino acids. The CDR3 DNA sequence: TGTGCCAGCAGCTTAGGGGGGGGCAGGGTCAACACCGGGGAGCTGTTTTTT. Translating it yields CASSLGGGRVNTGELFF.

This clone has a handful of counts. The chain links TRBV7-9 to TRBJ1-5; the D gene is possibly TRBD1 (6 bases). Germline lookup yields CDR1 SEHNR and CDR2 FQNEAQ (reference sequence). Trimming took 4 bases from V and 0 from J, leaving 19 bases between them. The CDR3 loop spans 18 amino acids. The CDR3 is CASSSTGTTFVSNQPQHF. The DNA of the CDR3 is TGTGCCAGCAGCTCTACCGGGACAACCTTTGTTAGCAATCAGCCCCAGCATTTT.

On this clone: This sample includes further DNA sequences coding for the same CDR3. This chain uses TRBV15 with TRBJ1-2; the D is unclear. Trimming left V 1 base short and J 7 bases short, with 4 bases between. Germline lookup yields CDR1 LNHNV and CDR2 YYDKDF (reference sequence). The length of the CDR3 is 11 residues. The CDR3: CATSRVGGYTF. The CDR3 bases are TGTGCCACCAGCAGAGTCGGTGGCTACACCTTC. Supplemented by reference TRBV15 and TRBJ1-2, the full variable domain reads DAMVIQNPRYQVTQFGKPVTLSCSQTLNHNVMYWYQQKSSQAPKLLFHYYDKDFNNEADTPDNFQSRRPNTSFCFLDIRSPGLGDTAMYLCATSRVGGYTFGSGTRLTVV.

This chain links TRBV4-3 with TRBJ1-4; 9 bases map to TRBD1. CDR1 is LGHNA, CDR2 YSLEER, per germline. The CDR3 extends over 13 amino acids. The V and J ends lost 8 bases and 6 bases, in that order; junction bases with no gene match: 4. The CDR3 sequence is CASGQGKDEKLFF. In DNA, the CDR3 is TGCGCCAGCGGACAGGGGAAGGATGAAAAACTGTTTTTT.

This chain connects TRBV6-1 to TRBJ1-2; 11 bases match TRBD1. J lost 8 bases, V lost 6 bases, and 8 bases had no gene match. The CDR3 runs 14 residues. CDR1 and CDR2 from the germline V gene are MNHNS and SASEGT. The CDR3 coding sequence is TGTGCCAGCAGGCTAGGACAGGGGGCAAGCGGCTACACCTTC. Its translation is CASRLGQGASGYTF.